The sequence of this TCR beta chain was determined in a study of T cells after posttransplantation cyclophosphamide. Regarding the study as a whole: Blood and skin or GI T cell repertoires showed limited TRB overlap. Recipient CMV seropositivity and CMV reactivation strongly tracked TRB clonality.

The repertoire was sequenced with immunoSEQ multiplex PCR; TCRdb's copy has only in-frame clones and lacks some. The table records some 8,000 clones, 85% to 90% of them present only once. Cyclophosphamide on days +3 and +4 followed busulfan-fludarabine conditioning and a marrow graft. As regards this clone: Antigen: not known.

Sequenced here: CD4+ T cells sorted from blood, sampled 1404 days after allogeneic stem cell transplant with posttransplant cyclophosphamide. The sequence was obtained from a female patient between 50 and 59 years old who received an allogeneic stem cell transplant from a related donor, was CMV-positive, and had no GVHD. Some T cells may have come from the graft donor.

For the CDR3, the DNA is TGTGCCAGCAGCCCGGGGACAGGGGTAAATCAGCCCCAGCATTTT. It codes for CASSPGTGVNQPQHF. The V and J genes are TRBV5-6 and TRBJ1-5, with 10 bases aligning to TRBD1. Germline loops: CDR1 SGHDT, CDR2 YYEEEE. The CDR3 consists of 15 residues. The J segment lost 4 bases and the V segment lost 4 bases, leaving 5 bases of the junction unmatched.